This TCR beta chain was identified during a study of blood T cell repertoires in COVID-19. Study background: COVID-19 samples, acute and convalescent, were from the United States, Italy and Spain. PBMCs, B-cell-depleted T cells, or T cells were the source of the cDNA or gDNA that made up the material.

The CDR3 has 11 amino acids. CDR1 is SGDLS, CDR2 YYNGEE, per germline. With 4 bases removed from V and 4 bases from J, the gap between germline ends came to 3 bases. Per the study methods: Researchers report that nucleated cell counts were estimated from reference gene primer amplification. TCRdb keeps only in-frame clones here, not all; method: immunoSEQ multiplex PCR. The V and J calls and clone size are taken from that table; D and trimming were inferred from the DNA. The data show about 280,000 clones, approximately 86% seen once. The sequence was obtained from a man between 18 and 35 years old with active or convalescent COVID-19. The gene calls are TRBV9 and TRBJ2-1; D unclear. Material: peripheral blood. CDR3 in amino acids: CASSLYNEQFF. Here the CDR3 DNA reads TGTGCCAGCAGCTTATACAATGAGCAGTTCTTC.